This T cell receptor beta chain was sequenced for a study of OX40 agonist ivuxolimab in advanced cancers. The wider study: Ivuxolimab, an antibody acting as an agonist of OX40 (CD134), was used to treat patients. Three individuals attained partial responses, comprising one hepatocellular carcinoma case and two cutaneous melanoma cases.

Trimming stripped 8 bases from V and 4 bases from J, with 17 bases between. The CDR3 is made up of 15 amino acids. The germline gives CDR1 KGHSH, CDR2 LQKENI. Notes on the study in general: Antigen specificity of clonally expanded peripheral T cells was not established. Low normalized T-cell clonal expansion was additionally recorded for some nonresponders.

For this clone: Its antigen is not identified.

Repertoires were generated with immunoSEQ multiplex PCR, while TCRdb's copy carries only in-frame clones and drops some. The table has 79,000 or so clones, over 75% seen once. This chain uses TRBV18 with TRBJ1-4; D unclear. This clonotype originated in an adult with an advanced solid tumor such as melanoma, head and neck, liver or kidney cancer. The material was CD4+ or CD8+ T cells sorted from blood, obtained in a trial of the OX40 agonist ivuxolimab. DNA for the CDR3: TGTGCCAGCACCCCGGCTGGAGGCGGTAATGAAAAACTGTTTTTT. Amino acid sequence: CASTPAGGGNEKLFF.